This T cell receptor beta chain comes out of a study of blood T cell repertoires in COVID-19. Across the study: Nucleic acid was either cDNA or gDNA, and it came from T cells, B-cell-depleted T cells, or PBMCs.

Assay used: immunoSEQ multiplex PCR; TCRdb lists only in-frame clones, some missing. Counted here are roughly 430,000 clones, 88% occurring once; the ten biggest clones make up approximately 2%. This CDR3 is 13 amino acids long. The ends were cut back, 3 bases at V and 4 bases at J, with 7 bases in the middle. Germline lookup yields CDR1 LNHDA and CDR2 SQIVND (reference sequence). This clonotype was obtained from a woman between 40 and 55 years old with acute COVID-19. V and J are TRBV19 and TRBJ1-5; the D is unclear. Input material: PBMCs or T cells enriched from blood (not recorded which). CDR3 sequence: CASSIGVNQPQHF. Written as DNA, the CDR3 is TGTGCCAGTAGTATCGGTGTAAATCAGCCCCAGCATTTT. Full variable domain (rest looked up from reference TRBV19 and TRBJ1-5): DGGITQSPKYLFRKEGQNVTLSCEQNLNHDAMYWYRQDPGQGLRLIYYSQIVNDFQKGDIAEGYSVSREKKESFPLTVTSAQKNPTAFYLCASSIGVNQPQHFGDGTRLSIL.